One sample yielded the 2 T cell receptor beta chains listed below, sequenced in a study of vaccination effects on CD4 cells after COVID-19. The method was immunoSEQ multiplex PCR; TCRdb's version includes in-frame clones alone and lacks a portion of them. The sample lists 40,000 to 50,000 clones; around 74% were seen once. These receptors are not linked to any known antigen. Using viral peptide pools, the ViraFEST assay grew out antigen-specific CD4+ T cells prior to sequencing. Culture proceeded for approximately 9 days, and CD4+ T cells were then isolated. PCR confirmed that the person was infected with SARS-CoV-2 between March and December 2020. The source material was CD4+ T cells from PBMCs cultured with a peptide pool, sampled before COVID-19 vaccination. These receptors were collected from a human donor who had a prior SARS-CoV-2 infection.

This chain joins TRBV4-1 and TRBJ2-1; TRBD1 matches at 8 bases. Trimming took 4 bases from V and 5 from J; bases not matched to a gene: 7. The CDR3 sequence is 15 residues long. Germline values: CDR1 MGHRA, CDR2 YSYEKL. The CDR3 reads CASSRLAGQDNEQFF. For the CDR3, the DNA is TGCGCCAGCAGCCGCCTGGCGGGACAGGACAATGAGCAGTTCTTC.

This clone was picked up a small number of times. The V and J genes are TRBV5-1 and TRBJ2-1; D not certain. The CDR3 sequence is 15 residues long. V lost 4 bases and J lost 10, with 21 bases in between. Germline loops: CDR1 SGHRS, CDR2 YFSETQ. The CDR3 is CASSVGFPGNVEQFF. CDR3 DNA: TGCGCCAGCAGCGTAGGGTTTCCGGGTAATGTGGAGCAGTTCTTC.